Reported below is one TCR beta chain. The data derive from a study of blood T cell repertoires in COVID-19. Study-level information: Specimens from acute and convalescent COVID-19 originated in the United States, Italy and Spain. PBMCs, B-cell-depleted T cells, or T cells provided the cDNA or gDNA that made up the material.

TCRdb's table, derived via immunoSEQ multiplex PCR, lists solely in-frame clones and lacks some. The data show 200,000 to 250,000 clones, with around 88% seen just once and about 15% held by the top ten. Individuals aged roughly 18 to 95 years were recruited from around 22 US areas. J was trimmed by 4 bases and V by 5 bases; bases with no gene match: 3. This CDR3 has 13 amino acids. Germline values: CDR1 SGHRS, CDR2 YFSETQ. The origin of this receptor is a woman in her forties or fifties with acute COVID-19. What was sequenced was PBMCs or T cells enriched from blood (not recorded which). V gene TRBV5-1 combines with J gene TRBJ1-5; 7 nucleotides match TRBD1. In DNA, the CDR3 is TGCGCCAGCAGGACAGGGCCGAATCAGCCCCAGCATTTT. It specifies CASRTGPNQPQHF. Full variable domain (remainder filled in from reference TRBV5-1 and TRBJ1-5): KAGVTQTPRYLIKTRGQQVTLSCSPISGHRSVSWYQQTPGQGLQFLFEYFSETQRNKGNFPGRFSGRQFSNSRSEMNVSTLELGDSALYLCASRTGPNQPQHFGDGTRLSIL.